The 27 T cell receptor beta chains reported below all come from one sample, sequenced in a study of read filtering for tumor transcriptome and immune sequencing. The library was built from about 400 ng RNA with molecular barcoded adaptors for alpha/delta and beta/gamma chains. TCRdb reprocessed the reads via MiXCR and lists one record per CDR3 protein. Altogether almost 40,000 distinct CDR3 sequences are present, around 15% being singletons, with the ten largest covering roughly 18%. The sample was a population of CD138-negative cells sorted from bone marrow. The receptors were gathered from a donor over 35 with multiple myeloma.

In its sample, this clonotype was seen many times. The chain uses TRBV5-1 and TRBJ1-1, with D unclear. CDR3 size: 13 residues. Germline values: CDR1 SGHRS, CDR2 YFSETQ. Trimming took 0 bases from V and 0 from J, leaving 3 bases between them. The CDR3 DNA reads as TGCGCCAGCAGCTTGGTCCTGAACACTGAAGCTTTCTTT. Translating it yields CASSLVLNTEAFF. Looking up the rest from reference TRBV5-1 and TRBJ1-1 gives the full variable domain: KAGVTQTPRYLIKTRGQQVTLSCSPISGHRSVSWYQQTPGQGLQFLFEYFSETQRNKGNFPGRFSGRQFSNSRSEMNVSTLELGDSALYLCASSLVLNTEAFFGQGTRLTVV.

Ten or more counts support this clonotype. The chain carries TRBV10-3 and TRBJ1-4, with a weak D call TRBD1 (5 bases). Trimming stripped 4 bases from V and 6 bases from J, with 9 bases between. The CDR3 contains 13 residues. CDR1 and CDR2 (germline): ENHRY, SYGVKD. The CDR3 region has the DNA TGTGCCATCAGTGGTTTGGGGGATGAAAAACTGTTTTTT. It specifies CAISGLGDEKLFF.

This clonotype was counted many times. This chain joins TRBV5-1 and TRBJ1-5; 9 bases are a match to TRBD1. J gave up 5 bases and V 6 bases, and 6 bases lay outside the gene matches. The CDR3 length is 14 residues. Germline V gene lookup returns CDR1 SGHRS and CDR2 YFSETQ. The CDR3 DNA sequence: TGCGCCAGCAAACTTACAGGGGGCGATCAGCCCCAGCATTTT. This encodes CASKLTGGDQPQHF.

As to this clonotype: With a far larger clone one base away, a read error is the likely cause. This sequence joins TRBV7-2 and TRBJ1-1, with 10 positions matching TRBD1. This CDR3 spans 16 amino acids. Germline trimming cut 6 bases from V and 1 base from J; bases unmatched to any gene: 8. CDR1 is SGHTA, CDR2 FQGNSA, per germline. In DNA form, the CDR3 reads TGTGCCAGCAGTTTATGCGGGACAGGGGAGAACACTGAAGCTTTCTTT. This sequence encodes CASSLCGTGENTEAFF. Variable domain in full (rest from reference TRBV7-2 and TRBJ1-1): GAGVSQSPSNKVTEKGKDVELRCDPISGHTALYWYRQSLGQGLEFLIYFQGNSAPDKSGLPSDRFSAERTGGSVSTLTIQRTQQEDSAVYLCASSLCGTGENTEAFFGQGTRLTVV.

This clonotype was observed a few times. Since no conserved phenylalanine or tryptophan closes the CDR3, a read error is the likely cause. The V gene is TRBV28, the J gene TRBJ2-7, with a tentative D call TRBD2 (5 bases). The CDR3 spans 15 residues. Germline V CDR1 and CDR2: MDHEN, SYDVKM. Trimming took off 5 bases at V and 2 bases at J, with 16 bases between the two ends. This CDR3 reads CASSPGLAPTYEQYS. CDR3 nucleotides: TGTGCCAGCAGTCCCGGACTTGCCCCAACCTACGAGCAGTACTCC.

There are many counts of this clonotype. This sequence joins TRBV6-2 or TRBV6-3 and TRBJ1-1; no clear D. Germline CDR1 is MNHEY and CDR2 is SVGEGT. The CDR3 length is 13 residues. V dropped 2 bases and J dropped 7 bases, with 11 bases sitting between them. The CDR3 loop reads CASSYGEGLEAFF. Here the CDR3 DNA reads TGTGCCAGCAGTTACGGGGAGGGCCTTGAAGCTTTCTTT.

As to this clonotype: Its ends do not fully match the called genes, so a read error is possible. V gene TRBV7-2 combines with J gene TRBJ1-4; no definite D call. This CDR3 has 15 amino acids. Germline V gene data show CDR1 as SGHTA and CDR2 as FQGNSA. CDR3 coding DNA: TGTGCCAGCAGCTTACAGACTTCAACTAATGAAAAACCGTTTTTT. Translated, it gives CASSLQTSTNEKPFF.

Comment on this clonotype: The likely explanation is a read error, given a far larger clone one base away. The chain recombines TRBV7-7 with TRBJ2-3; no definite D call. Looked up from germline, CDR1 is SSHAT and CDR2 is FNYEAQ (reference sequence). The ends were cut back, 4 bases at V and 7 bases at J, with 15 bases in the middle. CDR3 length: 14 amino acids. Here the CDR3 reads CASSWPHEPYTQYF. In nucleotides, the CDR3 is TGTGCCAGCAGCTGGCCCCATGAGCCTTATACGCAGTATTTT.

About this clonotype itself: This probably arose from a read error, given a far larger clone one base away. The rearrangement joins TRBV12-3 or TRBV12-4 to TRBJ1-2; 9 nucleotides match TRBD1. V trimming: 1 base; J trimming: 4 bases; junction bases outside the gene matches: 1. This CDR3 comprises 14 residues. The CDR3 bases are TGTGCCAGCAGTTTAGGGACAGGGGCCTATGGCTACACCTTC. As protein: CASSLGTGAYGYTF.

This clonotype was counted between two and nine times. This could be a read error, since a much larger clone is one nucleotide away. The chain links TRBV7-9 to TRBJ1-5; D unresolved. Germline assignment: CDR1 SEHNR and CDR2 FQNEAQ (reference sequence). This CDR3 has 13 residues. The germline V and J ends were trimmed by 5 bases and 7 bases, with 12 bases remaining between them. The CDR3 DNA reads TGTGCCAGCAGCGCTGGGAGGGAACAGCCCCAGCATTTT. Amino acids: CASSAGREQPQHF.

V and J are TRBV11-3 and TRBJ2-1; maybe TRBD1 (7 bases). Germline values: CDR1 SGHNT, CDR2 YENEEA. This CDR3 region has 16 residues. V was clipped by 11 bases and J by 2 bases, with 22 bases between them. CDR3 sequence: CAGGPRGTEPYNEQFF. DNA for the CDR3: TGTGCCGGCGGCCCTCGCGGGACAGAGCCCTACAATGAGCAGTTCTTC. The full variable domain, its missing parts supplied by reference TRBV11-3 and TRBJ2-1, is EAGVVQSPRYKIIEKKQPVAFWCNPISGHNTLYWYLQNLGQGPELLIRYENEEAVDDSQLPKDRFSAERLKGVDSTLKIQPAELGDSAVYLCAGGPRGTEPYNEQFFGPGTRLTVL.

This clonotype was seen repeatedly, ten times or more. The V and J genes are TRBV6-5 and TRBJ1-1, with unresolved D. The CDR3 spans 12 residues. Trimming pared 5 bases from V and 2 bases from J, leaving 6 bases between. CDR1 MNHEY and CDR2 SVGAGI come from the germline V gene. Written as DNA, the CDR3 is TGTGCCAGCAGTCACCCAAACACTGAAGCTTTCTTT. This encodes CASSHPNTEAFF.

This clonotype was counted ten times or more. The chain joins TRBV12-3 or TRBV12-4 to TRBJ1-2; unclear D gene. CDR3 length: 12 residues. Between the trimmed V and J ends, which lost 7 bases and 4 bases, there was a span of 10 bases. The DNA for the CDR3 is TGTGCCAGCATTACTGGAAGCTATGGCTACACCTTC. Protein product: CASITGSYGYTF.

This clonotype has ten or more counts. The rearrangement joins TRBV4-1 to TRBJ2-5; perhaps D is TRBD1 or TRBD2 (5 bases each). The CDR3 loop spans 14 amino acids. Per the germline V gene, CDR1 is MGHRA and CDR2 is YSYEKL. Trimming cost V 4 bases and J 0 bases, with 9 bases left between them. CDR3 loop: CASSPGRNQETQYF. CDR3 nucleotide sequence: TGCGCCAGCAGCCCGGGACGTAACCAAGAGACCCAGTACTTC.

This clonotype was seen many times. The CDR3 sequence: CASSVTSGGAPDTQYF. The CDR3 DNA reads TGTGCCAGCAGTGTGACTAGCGGGGGGGCGCCAGATACGCAGTATTTT. This chain uses TRBV6-4 with TRBJ2-3; 14 bases are shared with TRBD2. V shed 4 bases, J shed 4 bases, and the junction held 4 bases outside the gene matches. The germline CDR1 and CDR2 sequences are MRHNA and SNTAGT. This CDR3 has 16 amino acids.

The chain is built from TRBV20-1 and TRBJ1-5, with D perhaps matching TRBD1 (5 bases). The CDR3 consists of 17 residues. Germline CDR1 is DFQATT and CDR2 is SNEGSKA (reference sequence). Trimming shortened V by 6 bases and J by 0 bases, and 21 bases separated the two germline ends. CDR3 sequence (DNA): TGCAGTGCGCATTATACCGGGACGTCTTATAGCAATCAGCCCCAGCATTTT. Amino acids: CSAHYTGTSYSNQPQHF.

This clonotype was counted many times. V usage is TRBV11-2 and J usage is TRBJ2-3; D is ambiguous. Germline V gene lookup returns CDR1 SGHAT and CDR2 FQNNGV. The CDR3 sequence is 13 residues long. Trimming cost V 4 bases and J 4 bases, with 9 bases left between them. The CDR3 nucleotides read TGTGCCAGCAGCTCCGTACCCGCAGATACGCAGTATTTT. Its protein product is CASSSVPADTQYF.

The sample holds many counts of this clonotype. The chain links TRBV7-9 to TRBJ2-1; D unclear. Germline V lookup: CDR1 SEHNR, CDR2 FQNEAQ (reference sequence). V was pared by 1 base and J by 8 bases, with 12 bases between. This CDR3 is built from 14 residues. CDR3: CASSLDSYTDEQFF. The CDR3, as DNA: TGTGCCAGCAGCTTAGATAGCTACACCGATGAGCAGTTCTTC.

This clonotype showed up many times. J is TRBJ1-2 and V is TRBV30; tentative D call: TRBD1 (6 bases). The V end lost 2 bases, the J end lost 0 bases, and 19 bases lay between the germline ends. CDR1 and CDR2 from the germline V gene are GTSNPN and SVGIG (reference sequence). The CDR3 runs to 17 residues. As DNA, the CDR3 is TGTGCCTGGAGTTCTTCAGGGGCCGCAAGAGCTAACTATGGCTACACCTTC. Translated, it gives CAWSSSGAARANYGYTF.

This clonotype was seen many times. CDR3 amino acids: CSAEAGAWPGTDTQYF. For the CDR3, the DNA is TGCAGTGCAGAAGCGGGGGCTTGGCCGGGCACAGATACGCAGTATTTT. The chain uses TRBV20-1 and TRBJ2-3; 8 nucleotides align to TRBD2. The germline V gene has CDR1 DFQATT and CDR2 SNEGSKA (reference sequence). This CDR3 region has 16 residues. The V gene end was trimmed by 6 bases and the J gene end by 1 base; junction bases not matched to a gene: 12.

This clonotype was seen many times. The rearrangement joins TRBV28 to TRBJ2-2; 15 bases map to TRBD2. The V segment lost 6 bases and the J segment 3 bases; nucleotides outside the gene matches: 5. This CDR3 comprises 17 residues. The germline V gene has CDR1 MDHEN and CDR2 SYDVKM. CDR3 protein: CASRGTSGGYYTGELFF. CDR3 coding DNA: TGTGCCAGCAGGGGGACTAGCGGGGGGTACTACACCGGGGAGCTGTTTTTT. Filled out from reference TRBV28 and TRBJ2-2, the complete variable domain reads DVKVTQSSRYLVKRTGEKVFLECVQDMDHENMFWYRQDPGLGLRLIYFSYDVKMKEKGDIPEGYSVSREKKERFSLILESASTNQTSMYLCASRGTSGGYYTGELFFGEGSRLTVL.

This clonotype was observed many times. The rearrangement links TRBV7-9 to TRBJ1-1, with 9 bases aligning to TRBD1. The ends lost 1 base at V and 12 bases at J; junction bases unmatched: 6. CDR1 SEHNR and CDR2 FQNEAQ come from the germline V gene (reference sequence). The CDR3 loop spans 13 amino acids. The CDR3 DNA sequence: TGTGCCAGCAGCTTAGGTGGAGGGACAGGGACTTTCTTT. It specifies CASSLGGGTGTFF.

This clonotype was seen many times. The CDR3 bases are TGTGCCAGCAGTGAAGTCGTTCGGGATACTGAAGCTTTCTTT. It translates to CASSEVVRDTEAFF. J is TRBJ1-1 and V is TRBV2, with unresolved D. V lost 1 base and J 5 bases, leaving 11 bases between the germline ends. The CDR3 is 14 residues long. Germline-derived CDR1 and CDR2 are SNHLY and FYNNEI. The full variable domain, rest sourced from reference TRBV2 and TRBJ1-1, is EPEVTQTPSHQVTQMGQEVILRCVPISNHLYFYWYRQILGQKVEFLVSFYNNEISEKSEIFDDQFSVERPDGSNFTLKIRSTKLEDSAMYFCASSEVVRDTEAFFGQGTRLTVV.

The sample holds a few counts of this clonotype. Since a much larger clone is just one base distant, this may be a read error. Since no conserved phenylalanine or tryptophan closes the CDR3, a read error is the likely cause. The gene calls are TRBV7-9 and TRBJ2-7; 7 nucleotides match TRBD2. CDR1 and CDR2 from the germline V gene are SEHNR and FQNEAQ (reference sequence). This CDR3 region has 16 residues. Losses at the gene ends were 5 bases for V and 0 bases for J; bases not matched to a gene: 10. The CDR3: CASSLGGGVPSYEQYS. The CDR3 DNA follows: TGTGCCAGCAGCCTGGGCGGGGGTGTTCCCTCCTACGAGCAGTACTCC.

There are a few counts of this clonotype. At one end the junction does not follow the germline gene, possibly because of a read error. The V and J genes are TRBV5-6 and TRBJ1-5; D possibly corresponds to TRBD1 (5 bases). CDR3 length: 14 amino acids. Germline V gene sequence: CDR1 SGHDT, CDR2 YYEEEE. This chain's CDR3 is CASSLGGSNRPQHF. The CDR3 DNA follows: TGTGCCAGCAGCCTCGGGGGGAGCAATCGGCCCCAGCATTTT.

This clonotype has a count of ten or more. The rearrangement uses TRBV10-2 and TRBJ1-5; D not resolved. The CDR3 has 17 amino acids. Germline V gene sequence: CDR1 WSHSY, CDR2 SAAADI. V was trimmed by 3 bases and J by 0 bases, leaving 15 bases between them. CDR3 in DNA: TGCGCCAGCAGTGACCCCACGTTGGACCCTAGCAATCAGCCCCAGCATTTT. Its translation: CASSDPTLDPSNQPQHF.

This clonotype was recorded many times. The J gene is TRBJ1-4, the V gene TRBV6-1; TRBD1 aligns across 7 bases. Germline loops: CDR1 MNHNS, CDR2 SASEGT. The CDR3 length is 10 residues. V gave up 3 bases and J gave up 16 bases; unmatched junction bases: 2. CDR3 bases: TGTGCCAGCAGTGACCGGGACAGGTTTTTT. Translated, it gives CASSDRDRFF.